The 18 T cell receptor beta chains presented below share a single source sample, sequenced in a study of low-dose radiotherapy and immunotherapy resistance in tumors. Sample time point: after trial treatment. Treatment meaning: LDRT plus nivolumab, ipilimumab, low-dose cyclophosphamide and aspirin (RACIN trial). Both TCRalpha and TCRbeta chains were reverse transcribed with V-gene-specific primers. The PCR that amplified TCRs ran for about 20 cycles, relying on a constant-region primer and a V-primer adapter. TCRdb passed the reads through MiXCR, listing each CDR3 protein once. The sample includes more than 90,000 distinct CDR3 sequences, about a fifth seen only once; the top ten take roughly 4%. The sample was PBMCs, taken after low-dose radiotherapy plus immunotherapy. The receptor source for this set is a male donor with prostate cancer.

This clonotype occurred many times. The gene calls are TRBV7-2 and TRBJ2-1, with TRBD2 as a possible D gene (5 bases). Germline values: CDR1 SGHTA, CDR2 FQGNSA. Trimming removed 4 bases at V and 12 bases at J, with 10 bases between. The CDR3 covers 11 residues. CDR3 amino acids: CASSSSGGQFF. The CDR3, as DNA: TGTGCCAGCAGCTCCAGCGGAGGGCAGTTCTTC.

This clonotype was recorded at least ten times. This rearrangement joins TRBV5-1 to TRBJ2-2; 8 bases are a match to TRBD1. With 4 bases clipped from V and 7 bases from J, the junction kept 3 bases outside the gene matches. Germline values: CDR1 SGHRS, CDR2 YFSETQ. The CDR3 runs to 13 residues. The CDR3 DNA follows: TGCGCCAGCAGCGCGGACAGGGACGGGGAGCTGTTTTTT. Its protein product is CASSADRDGELFF.

This CDR3 reads CAWSGAGGWNEQYF. CDR3 coding DNA: TGTGCCTGGAGTGGCGCAGGGGGCTGGAACGAGCAGTACTTC. The V call is TRBV30, the J call TRBJ2-7; TRBD1 matches at 8 bases. This CDR3 contains 14 residues. The germline V gene encodes CDR1 GTSNPN and CDR2 SVGIG (reference sequence). Germline trimming cut 1 base from V and 5 bases from J; bases unmatched to any gene: 7. Supplemented by reference TRBV30 and TRBJ2-7, the full variable domain reads SQTIHQWPATLVQPVGSPLSLECTVEGTSNPNLYWYRQAAGRGLQLLFYSVGIGQISSEVPQNLSASRPQDRQFILSSKKLLLSDSGFYLCAWSGAGGWNEQYFGPGTRLTVT.

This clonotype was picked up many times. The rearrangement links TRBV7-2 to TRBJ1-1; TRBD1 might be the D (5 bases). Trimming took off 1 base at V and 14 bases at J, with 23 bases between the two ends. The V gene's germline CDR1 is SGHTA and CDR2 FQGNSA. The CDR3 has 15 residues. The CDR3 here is CASSLEYPLGGIGFF. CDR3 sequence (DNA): TGTGCCAGCAGCTTAGAGTACCCCCTGGGGGGGATCGGGTTCTTT.

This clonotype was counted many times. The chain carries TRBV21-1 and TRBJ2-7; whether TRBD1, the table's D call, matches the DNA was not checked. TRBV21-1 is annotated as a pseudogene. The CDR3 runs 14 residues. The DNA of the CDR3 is TGTGCCAGCAGCAAGCGGGACAGTCGGTACGAGCAGTACTTC. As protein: CASSKRDSRYEQYF.

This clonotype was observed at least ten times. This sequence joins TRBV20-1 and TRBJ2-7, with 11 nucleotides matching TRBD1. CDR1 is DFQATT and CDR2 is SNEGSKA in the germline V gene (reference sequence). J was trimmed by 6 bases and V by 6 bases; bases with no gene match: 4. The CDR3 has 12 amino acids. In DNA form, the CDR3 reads TGCAGTGCCCTGGACAGGGGGCGCGAGCAGTACTTC. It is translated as CSALDRGREQYF.

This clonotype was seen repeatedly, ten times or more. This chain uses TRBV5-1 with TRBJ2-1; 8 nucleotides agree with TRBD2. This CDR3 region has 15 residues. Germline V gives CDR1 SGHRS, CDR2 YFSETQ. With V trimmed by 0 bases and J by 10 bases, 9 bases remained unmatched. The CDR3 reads CASSLAASGWVEQFF. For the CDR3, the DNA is TGCGCCAGCAGCTTGGCTGCTAGCGGGTGGGTGGAGCAGTTCTTC. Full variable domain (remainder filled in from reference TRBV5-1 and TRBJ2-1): KAGVTQTPRYLIKTRGQQVTLSCSPISGHRSVSWYQQTPGQGLQFLFEYFSETQRNKGNFPGRFSGRQFSNSRSEMNVSTLELGDSALYLCASSLAASGWVEQFFGPGTRLTVL.

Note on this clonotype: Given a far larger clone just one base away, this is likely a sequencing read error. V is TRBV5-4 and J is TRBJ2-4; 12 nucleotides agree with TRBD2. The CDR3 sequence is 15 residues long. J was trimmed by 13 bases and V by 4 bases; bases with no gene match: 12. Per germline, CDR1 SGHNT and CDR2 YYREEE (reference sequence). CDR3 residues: CASSGASGGAEEQYF. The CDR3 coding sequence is TGTGCCAGCAGCGGGGCTAGCGGGGGGGCGGAGGAGCAGTACTTC. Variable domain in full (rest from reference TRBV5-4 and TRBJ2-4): ETGVTQSPTHLIKTRGQQVTLRCSSQSGHNTVSWYQQALGQGPQFIFQYYREEENGRGNFPPRFSGLQFPNYSSELNVNALELDDSALYLCASSGASGGAEEQYFGAGTRLSVL.

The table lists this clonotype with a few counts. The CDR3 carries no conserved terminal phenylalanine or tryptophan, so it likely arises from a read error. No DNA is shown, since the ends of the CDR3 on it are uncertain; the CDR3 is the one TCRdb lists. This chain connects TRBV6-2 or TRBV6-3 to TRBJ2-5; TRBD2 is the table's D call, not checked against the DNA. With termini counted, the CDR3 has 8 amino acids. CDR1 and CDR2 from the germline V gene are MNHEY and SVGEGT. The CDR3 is CASSELAG.

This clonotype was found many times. CDR3 sequence reads: CASRREGSAEAFF. CDR3 coding DNA: TGCGCCAGCAGGCGAGAGGGTTCAGCTGAAGCTTTCTTT. The chain couples TRBV5-1 to TRBJ1-1; D not resolved. CDR3 size: 13 residues. Germline values: CDR1 SGHRS, CDR2 YFSETQ. With 5 bases removed from V and 6 bases from J, the gap between germline ends came to 14 bases.

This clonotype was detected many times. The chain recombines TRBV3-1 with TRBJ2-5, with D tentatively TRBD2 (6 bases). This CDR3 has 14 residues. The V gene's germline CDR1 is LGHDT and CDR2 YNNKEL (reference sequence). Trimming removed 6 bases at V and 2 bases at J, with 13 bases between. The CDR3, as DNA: TGTGCCAGCAGGGGGGGACCGGGACAAGAGACCCAGTACTTC. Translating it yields CASRGGPGQETQYF.

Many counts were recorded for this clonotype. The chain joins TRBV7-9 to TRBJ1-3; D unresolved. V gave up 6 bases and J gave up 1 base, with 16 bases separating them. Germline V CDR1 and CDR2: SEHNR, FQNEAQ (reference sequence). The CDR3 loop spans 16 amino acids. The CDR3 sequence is CASRSFNDRSGNTIYF. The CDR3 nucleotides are TGTGCCAGCAGATCCTTTAATGACCGTTCTGGAAACACCATATATTTT.

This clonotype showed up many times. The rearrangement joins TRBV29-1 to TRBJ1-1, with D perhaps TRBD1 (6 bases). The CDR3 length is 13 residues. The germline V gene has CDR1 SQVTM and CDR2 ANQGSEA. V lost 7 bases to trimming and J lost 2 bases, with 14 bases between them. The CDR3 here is CSAGTFRNTEAFF. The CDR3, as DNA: TGCAGCGCTGGGACATTTCGAAACACTGAAGCTTTCTTT.

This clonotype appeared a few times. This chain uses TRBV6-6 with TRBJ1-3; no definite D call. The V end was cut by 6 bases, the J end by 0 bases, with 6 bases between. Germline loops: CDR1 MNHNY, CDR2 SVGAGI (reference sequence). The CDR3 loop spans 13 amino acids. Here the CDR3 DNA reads TGTGCCAGCAGCGTAAACTCTGGAAACACCATATATTTT. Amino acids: CASSVNSGNTIYF.

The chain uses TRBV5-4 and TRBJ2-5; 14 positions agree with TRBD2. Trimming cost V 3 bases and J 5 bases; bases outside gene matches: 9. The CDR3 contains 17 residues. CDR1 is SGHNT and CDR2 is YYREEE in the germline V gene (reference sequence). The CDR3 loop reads CASSYTWTSGRLETQYF. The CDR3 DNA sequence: TGTGCCAGCAGCTATACCTGGACTAGCGGGAGGTTGGAGACCCAGTACTTC.

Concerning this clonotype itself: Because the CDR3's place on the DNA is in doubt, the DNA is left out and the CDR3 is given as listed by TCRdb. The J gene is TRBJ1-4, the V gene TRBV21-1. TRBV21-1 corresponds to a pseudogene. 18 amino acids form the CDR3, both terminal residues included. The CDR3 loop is CASSKIYGQPQLMKNCFF.

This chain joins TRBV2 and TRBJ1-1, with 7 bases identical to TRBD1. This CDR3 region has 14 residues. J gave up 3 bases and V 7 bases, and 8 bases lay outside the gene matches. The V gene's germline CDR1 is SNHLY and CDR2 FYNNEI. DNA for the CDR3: TGTGCCAGCAACTCCGGGGACAGAGACACTGAAGCTTTCTTT. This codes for CASNSGDRDTEAFF.

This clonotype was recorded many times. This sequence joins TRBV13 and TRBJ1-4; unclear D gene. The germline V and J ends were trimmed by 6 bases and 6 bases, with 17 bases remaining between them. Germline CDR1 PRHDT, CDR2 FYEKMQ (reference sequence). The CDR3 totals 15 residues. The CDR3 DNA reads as TGTGCCAGCAGTTTCCGTGGGGAGCTTTATGAAAAACTGTTTTTT. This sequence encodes CASSFRGELYEKLFF.